What follows describes a single T cell receptor (beta chain). Original processing methods: By means of reference gene primer amplification, nucleated cell counts were estimated. Here immunoSEQ multiplex PCR was the method, and the copy in TCRdb shows in-frame clones only, minus some. V and J calls plus clone size are reproduced from that table; the DNA served to infer D and trimming. Among around 160,000 clones listed, 80% were seen once. V dropped 4 bases and J dropped 5; count of bases not matched to a gene: 11. The CDR3 contains 15 residues. Germline V CDR1 and CDR2: MNHEY, SVGAGI. The data derive from a study of blood T cell repertoires in COVID-19.

The sequenced material came from peripheral blood. The TCR originated in a man aged 55 to 70 with active or convalescent COVID-19. The rearrangement uses TRBV6-5 and TRBJ2-7; TRBD2 matches 7 bases. CDR3 DNA sequence: TGTGCCAGCAGTTCGACACCTTCTAGCGGAAACGAGCAGTACTTC. Its protein product is CASSSTPSSGNEQYF.